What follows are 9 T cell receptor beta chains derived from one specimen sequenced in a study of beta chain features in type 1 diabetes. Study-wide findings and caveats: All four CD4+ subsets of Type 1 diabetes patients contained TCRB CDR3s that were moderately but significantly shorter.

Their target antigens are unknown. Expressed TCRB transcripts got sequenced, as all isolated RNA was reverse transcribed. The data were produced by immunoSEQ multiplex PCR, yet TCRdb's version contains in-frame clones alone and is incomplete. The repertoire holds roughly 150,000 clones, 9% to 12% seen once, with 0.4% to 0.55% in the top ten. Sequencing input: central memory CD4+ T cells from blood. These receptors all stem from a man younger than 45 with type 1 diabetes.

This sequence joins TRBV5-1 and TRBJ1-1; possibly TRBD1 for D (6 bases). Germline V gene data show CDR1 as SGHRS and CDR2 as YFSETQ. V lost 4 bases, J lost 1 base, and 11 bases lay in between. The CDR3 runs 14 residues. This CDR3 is CASSMGQRNTEAFF. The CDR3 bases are TGCGCCAGCAGCATGGGACAAAGGAACACTGAAGCTTTCTTT.

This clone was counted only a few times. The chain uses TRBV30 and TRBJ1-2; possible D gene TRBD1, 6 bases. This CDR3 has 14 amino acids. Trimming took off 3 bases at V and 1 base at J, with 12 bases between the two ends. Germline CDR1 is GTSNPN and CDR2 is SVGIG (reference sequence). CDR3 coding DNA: TGTGCCTGGAGCGGTACACAGGGTAACTATGGCTACACCTTC. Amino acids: CAWSGTQGNYGYTF.

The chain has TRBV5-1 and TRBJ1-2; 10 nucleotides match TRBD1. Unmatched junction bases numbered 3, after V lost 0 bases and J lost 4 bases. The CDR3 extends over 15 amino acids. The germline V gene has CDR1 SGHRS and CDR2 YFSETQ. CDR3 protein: CASSLVWTGGYGYTF. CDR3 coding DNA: TGCGCCAGCAGCTTGGTTTGGACAGGGGGCTATGGCTACACCTTC.

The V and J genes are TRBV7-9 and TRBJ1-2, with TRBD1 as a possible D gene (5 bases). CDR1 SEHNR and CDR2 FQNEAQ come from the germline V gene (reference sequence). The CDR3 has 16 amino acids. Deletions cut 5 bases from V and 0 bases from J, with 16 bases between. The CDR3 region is CASSTAGSGPNYGYTF. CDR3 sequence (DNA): TGTGCCAGCAGCACCGCAGGGTCAGGGCCTAACTATGGCTACACCTTC.

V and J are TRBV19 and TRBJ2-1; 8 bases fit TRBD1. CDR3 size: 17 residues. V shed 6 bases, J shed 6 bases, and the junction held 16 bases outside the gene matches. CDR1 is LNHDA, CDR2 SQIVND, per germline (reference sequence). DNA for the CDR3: TGTGCCAGTAGCCCGGACAGGGAATCTCATGGTGGCAATGAGCAGTTCTTC. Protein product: CASSPDRESHGGNEQFF.

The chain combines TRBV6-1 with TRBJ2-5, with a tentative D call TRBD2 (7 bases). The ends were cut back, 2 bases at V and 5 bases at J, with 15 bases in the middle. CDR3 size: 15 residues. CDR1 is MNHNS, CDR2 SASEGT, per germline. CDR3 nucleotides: TGTGCCAGCAGTGAATGGGGGGGGCGCGTGGAGACCCAGTACTTC. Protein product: CASSEWGGRVETQYF.

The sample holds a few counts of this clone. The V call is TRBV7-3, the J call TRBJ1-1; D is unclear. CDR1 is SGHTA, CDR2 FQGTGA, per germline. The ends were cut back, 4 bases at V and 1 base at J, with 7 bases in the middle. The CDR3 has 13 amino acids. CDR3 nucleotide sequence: TGTGCCAGCAGCTCACAAGAGAACACTGAAGCTTTCTTT. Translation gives CASSSQENTEAFF.

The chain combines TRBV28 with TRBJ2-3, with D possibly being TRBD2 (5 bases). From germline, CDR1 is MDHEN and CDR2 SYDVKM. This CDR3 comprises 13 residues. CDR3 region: CGLAATRTDTQYF. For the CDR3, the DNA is TGTGGGCTAGCAGCTACCCGCACAGATACGCAGTATTTT.

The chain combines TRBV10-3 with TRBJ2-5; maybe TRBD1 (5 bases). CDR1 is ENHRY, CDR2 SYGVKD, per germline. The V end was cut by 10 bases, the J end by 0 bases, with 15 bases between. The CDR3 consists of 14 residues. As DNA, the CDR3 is TGTGCCACCCGGACAAATCAAAACCAAGAGACCCAGTACTTC. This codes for CATRTNQNQETQYF.